The 31 T cell receptor beta chains reported below all come from one sample, sequenced in a study of CD8+ T cells in alopecia areata. Sequencing templates came from extracted RNA that was reverse transcribed into cDNA. Some clones are missing from TCRdb's copy, which holds only in-frame ones; the method was immunoSEQ multiplex PCR. The sample has 65,000 to 70,000 clones; 55% to 75% are singletons. The sequences come from CD8+ T cells sorted from blood, collected at week 0. All receptors derive from a human donor with alopecia areata.

This chain links TRBV7-2 with TRBJ1-2; no definite D call. The CDR3 has 17 residues. Deletions cut 1 base from V and 1 base from J, with 16 bases between. Germline CDR1 is SGHTA and CDR2 is FQGNSA. The CDR3 DNA is TGTGCCAGCAGCTTAGATCTGCCCGGAGTGGGTAACTATGGCTACACCTTC. The encoded protein is CASSLDLPGVGNYGYTF.

The chain uses TRBV7-2 and TRBJ2-1; tentatively, D is TRBD2 (6 bases). Looked up from germline, CDR1 is SGHTA and CDR2 is FQGNSA. V was trimmed by 1 base and J by 7 bases, leaving 14 bases between them. The CDR3 contains 15 residues. CDR3: CASSLVTGSGNEQFF. The CDR3 region has the DNA TGTGCCAGCAGCTTAGTAACCGGGAGTGGTAATGAGCAGTTCTTC.

The V call is TRBV4-3, the J call TRBJ2-3, with 10 bases matching TRBD2. The V gene end was trimmed by 1 base and the J gene end by 2 bases; junction bases not matched to a gene: 6. Per germline, CDR1 LGHNA and CDR2 YSLEER. There are 17 residues in the CDR3. The CDR3 reads CASSQVTGTSDTDTQYF. CDR3 in DNA: TGCGCCAGCAGCCAAGTAACCGGGACTAGCGACACAGATACGCAGTATTTT.

This chain uses TRBV28 with TRBJ2-5, with 9 bases fitting TRBD2. This CDR3 is built from 14 residues. Germline V lookup: CDR1 MDHEN, CDR2 SYDVKM. Trimming at V came to 5 bases and at J to 6 bases, leaving 7 bases not matched to a gene. The chain's CDR3 is CASSTLAGMKTQYF. In DNA, the CDR3 is TGTGCCAGCAGTACGCTAGCGGGGATGAAGACCCAGTACTTC.

The chain has TRBV28 and TRBJ2-5, with TRBD1 matching over 7 bases. Germline assignment: CDR1 MDHEN and CDR2 SYDVKM. V lost 5 bases and J lost 5; bases outside the gene matches: 8. This CDR3 comprises 14 residues. The CDR3 loop is CASSPYRGGETQYF. CDR3 nucleotides: TGTGCCAGCAGTCCATACAGGGGTGGCGAGACCCAGTACTTC.

The chain is built from TRBV30 and TRBJ2-1; D is undetermined. V lost 1 base to trimming and J lost 4 bases, with 20 bases between them. The CDR3 has 17 residues. Germline values: CDR1 GTSNPN, CDR2 SVGIG (reference sequence). The CDR3 DNA is TGTGCCTGGAGTGGTGGTTCAGCCCCCATCACATACAATGAGCAGTTCTTC. It codes for CAWSGGSAPITYNEQFF.

This clone was counted a few times. Compared with germline, one end of the junction differs, possibly owing to a read error. The CDR3 DNA sequence: TGTGCTAGCAGCAGTACACCGAGCTCTGGAAACACCATATATTTT. Its protein is CASSSTPSSGNTIYF. V is TRBV5-4 and J is TRBJ1-3; no reliable D call. CDR1 and CDR2 from the germline V gene are SGHNT and YYREEE (reference sequence). The CDR3 has 15 amino acids. The full variable domain, completed using reference TRBV5-4 and TRBJ1-3, is ETGVTQSPTHLIKTRGQQVTLRCSSQSGHNTVSWYQQALGQGPQFIFQYYREEENGRGNFPPRFSGLQFPNYSSELNVNALELDDSALYLCASSSTPSSGNTIYFGEGSWLTVV.

V is TRBV30 and J is TRBJ2-7; D may be TRBD1 (7 bases). Germline CDR1 reads GTSNPN; CDR2 reads SVGIG (reference sequence). This CDR3 is 13 amino acids long. V dropped 8 bases and J dropped 0 bases, with 14 bases sitting between them. CDR3 region: CAGSGGFSYEQYF. In DNA, the CDR3 is TGTGCCGGCTCAGGGGGGTTCTCCTACGAGCAGTACTTC. The full variable domain, its missing parts supplied by reference TRBV30 and TRBJ2-7, is SQTIHQWPATLVQPVGSPLSLECTVEGTSNPNLYWYRQAAGRGLQLLFYSVGIGQISSEVPQNLSASRPQDRQFILSSKKLLLSDSGFYLCAGSGGFSYEQYFGPGTRLTVT.

This clone was seen only once. The rearrangement joins TRBV19 to TRBJ2-2; weak D call: TRBD2 (6 bases). The CDR3 contains 15 residues. CDR1 and CDR2 from the germline V gene are LNHDA and SQIVND (reference sequence). The V gene lost 5 bases and the J gene lost 6 bases, with 16 bases spanning the gap. CDR3 nucleotides: TGTGCCAGTAGTTCGCCTAGCGAGATGGCCGGGGAGCTGTTTTTT. Protein product: CASSSPSEMAGELFF.

V usage is TRBV14 and J usage is TRBJ2-1; no reliable D call. The V and J ends lost 4 bases and 4 bases respectively, with 11 bases between them. CDR1 and CDR2 from the germline V gene are SGHDN and FVKESK. The CDR3 extends over 14 amino acids. The CDR3 DNA reads TGTGCCAGCAGCCGATCAGAGATATACAATGAGCAGTTCTTC. Its protein is CASSRSEIYNEQFF.

This chain joins TRBV7-3 and TRBJ2-2, with TRBD2 as a possible D gene (6 bases). This CDR3 region has 16 residues. From germline, CDR1 is SGHTA and CDR2 FQGTGA. V shed 5 bases and J shed 6 bases, with 19 bases lying between them. CDR3 protein: CASSAEEEGWAGELFF. CDR3 sequence (DNA): TGTGCCAGCAGCGCGGAGGAGGAGGGTTGGGCCGGGGAGCTGTTTTTT.

The V gene is TRBV5-4, the J gene TRBJ2-3; 11 bases are a match to TRBD2. The germline V gene has CDR1 SGHNT and CDR2 YYREEE (reference sequence). The trim removed 4 bases at V and 3 bases at J, leaving 7 bases unmatched. This CDR3 region has 16 residues. As DNA, the CDR3 is TGTGCCAGCAGCCCCTGGACTAGCGGGCAAACAGATACGCAGTATTTT. This sequence encodes CASSPWTSGQTDTQYF.

This clone was picked up many times. The J gene is TRBJ1-1, the V gene TRBV5-4, with D unresolved. The CDR3 loop spans 11 amino acids. V was cut by 5 bases and J by 1 base, with 3 bases left in between. Germline V gene sequence: CDR1 SGHNT, CDR2 YYREEE (reference sequence). CDR3 region: CASSQNTEAFF. CDR3 DNA: TGTGCCAGCAGTCAGAACACTGAAGCTTTCTTT.

V gene TRBV9 combines with J gene TRBJ1-5; D is uncertain. The CDR3 length is 15 residues. The ends were cut back, 0 bases at V and 0 bases at J, with 7 bases in the middle. Germline assignment: CDR1 SGDLS and CDR2 YYNGEE. Written as DNA, the CDR3 is TGTGCCAGCAGCGTAGACGTGGGTAGCAATCAGCCCCAGCATTTT. This sequence encodes CASSVDVGSNQPQHF.

The chain couples TRBV15 to TRBJ2-7; TRBD2 matches at 9 bases. Trimming removed 0 bases from V and 6 bases from J; junction bases left unmatched: 6. The germline V gene encodes CDR1 LNHNV and CDR2 YYDKDF (reference sequence). This CDR3 is 15 amino acids long. DNA for the CDR3: TGTGCCACCAGCAGAGATCGCGGGAGGGCCGCCGAGCAGTACTTC. As protein: CATSRDRGRAAEQYF.

The chain carries TRBV28 and TRBJ2-7; D is possibly TRBD2 (6 bases). Trimming took off 3 bases at V and 5 bases at J, with 14 bases between the two ends. The CDR3 length is 14 residues. CDR1 and CDR2 (germline): MDHEN, SYDVKM. CDR3 DNA sequence: TGTGCCAGCAGTTTCGGGGGACGCGGGAACGAGCAGTACTTC. Protein sequence: CASSFGGRGNEQYF.

In the case of this clone: The identical CDR3 is also encoded by other nucleotide sequences in the sample. The chain links TRBV7-9 to TRBJ2-7; no firm D call. The CDR3 has 11 amino acids. Trimming removed 5 bases from V and 4 bases from J, with 6 bases in between. From germline, CDR1 is SEHNR and CDR2 FQNEAQ (reference sequence). This chain's CDR3 is CASSLSYEQYF. The CDR3 region has the DNA TGTGCCAGCAGCCTTTCGTACGAGCAGTACTTC.

This chain uses TRBV30 with TRBJ2-3; 12 nucleotides align to TRBD2. The ends lost 3 bases at V and 2 bases at J; junction bases unmatched: 9. The germline gives CDR1 GTSNPN, CDR2 SVGIG (reference sequence). The CDR3 sequence is 17 residues long. The CDR3 reads CAWRAYLAGGSTDTQYF. Here the CDR3 DNA reads TGTGCCTGGAGAGCTTACCTAGCGGGAGGGTCCACAGATACGCAGTATTTT.

This clone was observed a handful of times. Other DNA sequences in this sample translate to the same CDR3. The rearrangement joins TRBV29-1 to TRBJ2-5; D gene uncertain. This CDR3 contains 11 residues. Deletions cut 7 bases from V and 0 bases from J, with 6 bases between. Germline assignment: CDR1 SQVTM and CDR2 ANQGSEA. CDR3 nucleotides: TGCAGCGCCAGGTACCAAGAGACCCAGTACTTC. Its protein is CSARYQETQYF.

This chain's CDR3 is CASSQGPRTDTQYF. The CDR3 nucleotides are TGCGCCAGCAGCCAAGGCCCACGCACAGATACGCAGTATTTT. The chain joins TRBV4-1 to TRBJ2-3; no reliable D call. The length of the CDR3 is 14 residues. V was shortened by 1 base and J by 1 base, with 6 bases between the two germline ends. CDR1 is MGHRA, CDR2 YSYEKL, per germline.

The chain uses TRBV27 and TRBJ2-7; tentative D call: TRBD1 (6 bases). CDR1 and CDR2 from the germline V gene are MNHEY and SMNVEV (reference sequence). This CDR3 comprises 11 residues. The V end was cut by 11 bases, the J end by 1 base, with 9 bases between. The CDR3 loop reads CAAGQSYEQYF. CDR3 DNA: TGTGCCGCCGGACAGTCCTACGAGCAGTACTTC.

The gene calls are TRBV29-1 and TRBJ2-7; D is perhaps TRBD1 or TRBD2 (5 bases each). Trimming took off 3 bases at V and 7 bases at J, with 13 bases between the two ends. This CDR3 comprises 12 residues. CDR1 and CDR2 from the germline V gene are SQVTM and ANQGSEA. Written as DNA, the CDR3 is TGCAGCGTTGAGGGGGAGTTCCTTGAGCAGTACTTC. Residues: CSVEGEFLEQYF.

CDR3 coding DNA: TGTGCCAGCAGCGCGGGGGGCAACCCCTCCTACAATGAGCAGTTCTTC. Its protein is CASSAGGNPSYNEQFF. The chain combines TRBV9 with TRBJ2-1; D is perhaps TRBD2 (7 bases). This CDR3 has 16 amino acids. V lost 3 bases to trimming and J lost 0 bases, with 13 bases between them. Germline V gives CDR1 SGDLS, CDR2 YYNGEE.

DNA for the CDR3: TGCGCCAGCAGCCAGTTAGCGGGAGGGCCCATGAACACCGGGGAGCTGTTTTTT. This codes for CASSQLAGGPMNTGELFF. The chain joins TRBV4-1 to TRBJ2-2, with 11 bases lining up with TRBD2. The length of the CDR3 is 18 residues. After removal of 3 bases from V and 1 base from J, the junction contained 7 bases not matched to a gene. Germline values: CDR1 MGHRA, CDR2 YSYEKL.

CDR3 sequence (DNA): TGTGCCAGCAGTTTATTCCTAAGGGAGACCCAGTACTTC. It codes for CASSLFLRETQYF. This chain connects TRBV27 to TRBJ2-5; D is unclear. The CDR3 runs 13 residues. V lost 1 base and J 5 bases, leaving 8 bases between the germline ends. Looked up from germline, CDR1 is MNHEY and CDR2 is SMNVEV (reference sequence).

The J gene is TRBJ1-1, the V gene TRBV7-9, with a possible D match to TRBD1 (5 bases). The CDR3 extends over 16 amino acids. V lost 0 bases to trimming and J lost 1 base, with 12 bases between them. Germline loops: CDR1 SEHNR, CDR2 FQNEAQ (reference sequence). As DNA, the CDR3 is TGTGCCAGCAGCTTAGCTCCGTGGCAGGGGAACACTGAAGCTTTCTTT. This gives the protein CASSLAPWQGNTEAFF.

CDR3 DNA: TGTGCCACCAGACAGGGAAGCAATGAGCAGTTCTTC. As protein: CATRQGSNEQFF. This sequence joins TRBV15 and TRBJ2-1; TRBD1 might be the D (6 bases). From germline, CDR1 is LNHNV and CDR2 YYDKDF (reference sequence). V dropped 6 bases and J dropped 6 bases, with 9 bases sitting between them. The CDR3 spans 12 residues.

The sample holds many counts of this clone. The chain has TRBV28 and TRBJ1-4; no clear D. V lost 5 bases, J lost 10 bases, and 8 bases lay in between. Germline V CDR1 and CDR2: MDHEN, SYDVKM. The length of the CDR3 is 11 residues. CDR3 DNA sequence: TGTGCCAGCAGTGACCGGGTAAAACTGTTTTTT. It encodes CASSDRVKLFF.

This clone was seen a few times. The chain uses TRBV30 and TRBJ1-2; D gene unclear. The V end was cut by 3 bases, the J end by 2 bases, with 16 bases between. CDR1 is GTSNPN, CDR2 SVGIG, per germline (reference sequence). The CDR3 has 15 residues. CDR3 region: CAWRAVAGSNYGYTF. The CDR3 region has the DNA TGTGCCTGGAGGGCGGTCGCGGGCAGCAACTATGGCTACACCTTC. Drawing the rest from reference TRBV30 and TRBJ1-2, the complete variable domain is SQTIHQWPATLVQPVGSPLSLECTVEGTSNPNLYWYRQAAGRGLQLLFYSVGIGQISSEVPQNLSASRPQDRQFILSSKKLLLSDSGFYLCAWRAVAGSNYGYTFGSGTRLTVV.

This clone appeared a few times. The V gene is TRBV27, the J gene TRBJ2-7; TRBD1 matches at 8 bases. Germline V gene lookup returns CDR1 MNHEY and CDR2 SMNVEV (reference sequence). The CDR3 has 16 residues. J gave up 2 bases and V 4 bases, and 10 bases lay outside the gene matches. The CDR3 reads CASSSTRTGRTYEQYF. DNA for the CDR3: TGTGCCAGCAGTTCTACCCGGACAGGGAGGACCTACGAGCAGTACTTC.

This clone showed up just a few times. The gene calls are TRBV4-3 and TRBJ2-1; perhaps TRBD1 as D (6 bases). This CDR3 spans 16 amino acids. V was cut by 0 bases and J by 8 bases, with 17 bases left in between. CDR1 is LGHNA, CDR2 YSLEER, per germline. The CDR3 loop is CASSQDVRGGTHEQFF. The CDR3 DNA sequence: TGCGCCAGCAGCCAAGATGTGAGAGGGGGTACTCATGAGCAGTTCTTC.